Sequencing of this T cell receptor (beta chain) was carried out in a study of blood T cell repertoires in COVID-19. For the study at large: The study drew acute and convalescent COVID-19 samples from the United States, Italy and Spain.

TCRdb's table, derived via immunoSEQ multiplex PCR, lists solely in-frame clones and lacks some. The sample contains around 140,000 clones, roughly three quarters of which appear only once. The source material was peripheral blood. This TCR derives from a woman in her 70s with acute or convalescent COVID-19.

The CDR3 bases are TGTGCCAGCAGCGGGACACGAAAAGACAATGAGCAGTTCTTC. Residues: CASSGTRKDNEQFF. This chain joins TRBV6-5 and TRBJ2-1, with TRBD1 as a possible D gene (6 bases). The CDR3 has 14 amino acids. Trimming stripped 6 bases from V and 5 bases from J, with 14 bases between. The germline V gene encodes CDR1 MNHEY and CDR2 SVGAGI.